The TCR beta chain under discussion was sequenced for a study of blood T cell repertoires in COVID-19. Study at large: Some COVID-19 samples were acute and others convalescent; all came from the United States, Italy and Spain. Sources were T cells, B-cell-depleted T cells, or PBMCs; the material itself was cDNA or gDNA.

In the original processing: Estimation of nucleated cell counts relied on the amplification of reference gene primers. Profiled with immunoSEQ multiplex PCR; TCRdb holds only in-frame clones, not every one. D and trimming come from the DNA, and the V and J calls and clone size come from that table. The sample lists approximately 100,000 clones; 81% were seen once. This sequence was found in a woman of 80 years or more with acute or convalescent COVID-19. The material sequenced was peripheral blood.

The CDR3 loop reads CATSDGGAQETQYF. For the CDR3, the DNA is TGTGCCACCAGTGACGGCGGGGCTCAAGAGACCCAGTACTTC. The genes are TRBV24-1 and TRBJ2-5, with TRBD2 as a possible D gene (6 bases). Germline values: CDR1 KGHDR, CDR2 SFDVKD. Deletions cut 4 bases from V and 2 bases from J, with 10 bases between. This CDR3 contains 14 residues.